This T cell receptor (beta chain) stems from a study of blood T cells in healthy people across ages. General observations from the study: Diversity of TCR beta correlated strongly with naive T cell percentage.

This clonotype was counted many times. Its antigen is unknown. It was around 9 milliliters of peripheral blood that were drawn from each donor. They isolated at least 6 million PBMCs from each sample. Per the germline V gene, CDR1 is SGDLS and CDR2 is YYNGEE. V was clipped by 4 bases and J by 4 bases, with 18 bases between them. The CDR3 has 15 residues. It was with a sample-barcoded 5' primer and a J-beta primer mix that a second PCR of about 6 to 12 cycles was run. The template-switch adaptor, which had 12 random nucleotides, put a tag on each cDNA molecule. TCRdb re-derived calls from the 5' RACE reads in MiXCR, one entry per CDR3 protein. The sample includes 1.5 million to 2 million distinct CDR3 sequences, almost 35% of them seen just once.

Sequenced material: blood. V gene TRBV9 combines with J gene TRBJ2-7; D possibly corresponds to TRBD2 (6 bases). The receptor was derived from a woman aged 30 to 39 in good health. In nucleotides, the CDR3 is TGTGCCAGCAGCCCAGCCAGGGAAGGGAGGTACGAGCAGTACTTC. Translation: CASSPAREGRYEQYF.